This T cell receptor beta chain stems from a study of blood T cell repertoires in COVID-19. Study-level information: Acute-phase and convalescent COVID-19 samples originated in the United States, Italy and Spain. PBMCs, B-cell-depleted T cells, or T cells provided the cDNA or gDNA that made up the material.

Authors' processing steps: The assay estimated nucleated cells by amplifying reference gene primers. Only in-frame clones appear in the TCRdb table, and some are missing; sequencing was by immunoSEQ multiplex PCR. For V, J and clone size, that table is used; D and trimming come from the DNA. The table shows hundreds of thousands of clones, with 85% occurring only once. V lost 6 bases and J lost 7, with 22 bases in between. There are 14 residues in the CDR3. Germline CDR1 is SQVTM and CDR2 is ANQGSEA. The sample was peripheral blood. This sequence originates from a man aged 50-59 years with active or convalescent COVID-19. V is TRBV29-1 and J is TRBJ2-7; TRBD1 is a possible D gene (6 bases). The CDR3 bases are TGCAGCGTACAAGGGGGACGGACAACGTTTGAGCAGTACTTC. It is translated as CSVQGGRTTFEQYF.